This TCR beta chain came from a study of CD8 T cells in Susac syndrome. The RNA, about 0.45 to 1 ug, was put through reverse transcription using random hexamers. The immunoSEQ assay covered 54 Vbeta and 13 Jbeta segments for CDR3. TCRdb recomputed calls from the immunoSEQ multiplex PCR reads with MiXCR, one row per CDR3 protein. Of some 300,000 distinct CDR3 sequences in the sample, approximately 85% are singletons; the top ten hold approximately 0.12%. From blood CD8+ and CD4+ T cells, the TCR beta chain was sequenced. Each multiple sclerosis control was a treatment-naive patient with relapsing-remitting disease that was either stable or active. The CD8+ and CD4+ T cells were isolated magnetically using a negative isolation approach, whereas the TEMRA cells were enriched by FACS. CDR3 length: 17 amino acids. Trimming at V came to 2 bases and at J to 2 bases, leaving 10 bases not matched to a gene. Germline lookup yields CDR1 KGHSH and CDR2 LQKENI.

The clonotype originates from a human donor with multiple sclerosis. The sequenced sample consisted of CD8+ T cells from PBMCs. This rearrangement joins TRBV18 to TRBJ2-7, with TRBD2 identical over 9 bases. The CDR3 is CASSPSRLAERAYEQYF. Written as DNA, the CDR3 is TGTGCCAGCTCACCATCGAGACTAGCGGAGCGGGCCTACGAGCAGTACTTC.